This T cell receptor beta chain originates from a study of cytomegalovirus exposure and HLA in healthy donors. Across the whole study: Earlier results showed 90 million to 130 million unique TCR beta sequences derived from 150 million to 200 million T cells.

The PCR used 60 Vbeta and 13 Jbeta primers. Assay used: immunoSEQ multiplex PCR; TCRdb lists only in-frame clones, some missing. This sample carries 120,000 to 150,000 clones, 61% of them seen once, and the ten largest clones take around 1.8%. Of note for this clone: Its antigen remains unknown.

The CDR3 spans 13 residues. CDR1 and CDR2 from the germline V gene are MNHEY and SMNVEV (reference sequence). The V segment lost 5 bases and the J segment 3 bases; nucleotides outside the gene matches: 2. Findings and caveats of the study: In an earlier analysis, in approximately 570 donors, most V segments appeared productive either ~90% or ~30% of the time. Overall, about 160 TCR beta chains were annotated as cytomegalovirus-associated. CMV serostatus was the only recorded immune exposure for donors.

This receptor was obtained from a male donor in good health and CMV-seronegative. The sample consisted of PBMCs. The chain employs TRBV27 and TRBJ1-2, with 8 bases identical to TRBD1. CDR3 coding DNA: TGTGCCAGCAGTGCGGACAGGGACTATGGCTACACCTTC. It codes for CASSADRDYGYTF.